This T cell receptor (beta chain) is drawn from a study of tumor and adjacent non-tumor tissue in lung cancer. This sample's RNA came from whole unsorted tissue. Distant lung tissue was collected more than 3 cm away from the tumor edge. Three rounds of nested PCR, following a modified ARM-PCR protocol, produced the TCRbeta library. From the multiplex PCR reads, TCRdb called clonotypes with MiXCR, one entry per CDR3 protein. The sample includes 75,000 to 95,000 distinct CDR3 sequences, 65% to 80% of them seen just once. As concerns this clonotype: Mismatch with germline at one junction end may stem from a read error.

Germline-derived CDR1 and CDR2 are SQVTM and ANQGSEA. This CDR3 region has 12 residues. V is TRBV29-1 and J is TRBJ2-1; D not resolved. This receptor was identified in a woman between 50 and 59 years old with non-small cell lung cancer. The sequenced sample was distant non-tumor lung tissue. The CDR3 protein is CNVVLIDSEQFF. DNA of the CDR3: TGCAACGTTGTACTAATAGATAGTGAGCAGTTCTTC.